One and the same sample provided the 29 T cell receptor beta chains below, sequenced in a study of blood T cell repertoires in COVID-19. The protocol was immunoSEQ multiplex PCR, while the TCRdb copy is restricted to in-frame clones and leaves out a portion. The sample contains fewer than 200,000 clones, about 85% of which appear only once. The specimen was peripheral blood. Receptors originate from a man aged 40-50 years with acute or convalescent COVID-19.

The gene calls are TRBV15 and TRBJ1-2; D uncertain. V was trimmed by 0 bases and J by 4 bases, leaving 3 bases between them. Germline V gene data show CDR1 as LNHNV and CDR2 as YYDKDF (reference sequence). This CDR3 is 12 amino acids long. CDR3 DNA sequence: TGTGCCACCAGCAGAGATAGCTATGGCTACACCTTC. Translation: CATSRDSYGYTF.

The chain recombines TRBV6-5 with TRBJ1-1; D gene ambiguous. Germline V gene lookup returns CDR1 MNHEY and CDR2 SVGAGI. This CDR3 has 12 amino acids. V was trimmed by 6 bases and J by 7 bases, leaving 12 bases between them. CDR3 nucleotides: TGTGCCAGCAGAATGAACTTTGGTGAAGCTTTCTTT. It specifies CASRMNFGEAFF.

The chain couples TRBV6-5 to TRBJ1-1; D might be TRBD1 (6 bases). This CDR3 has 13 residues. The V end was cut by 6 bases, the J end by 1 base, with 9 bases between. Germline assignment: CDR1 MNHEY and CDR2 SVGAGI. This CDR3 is CASSWGQNTEAFF. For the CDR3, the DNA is TGTGCCAGCAGCTGGGGACAGAACACTGAAGCTTTCTTT.

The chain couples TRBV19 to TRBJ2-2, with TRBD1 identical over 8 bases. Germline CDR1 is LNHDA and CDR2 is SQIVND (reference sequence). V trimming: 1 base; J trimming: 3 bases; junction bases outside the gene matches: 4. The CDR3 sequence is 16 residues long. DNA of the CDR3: TGTGCCAGTAGTATAGGGGACAGGAGCTACACCGGGGAGCTGTTTTTT. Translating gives CASSIGDRSYTGELFF.

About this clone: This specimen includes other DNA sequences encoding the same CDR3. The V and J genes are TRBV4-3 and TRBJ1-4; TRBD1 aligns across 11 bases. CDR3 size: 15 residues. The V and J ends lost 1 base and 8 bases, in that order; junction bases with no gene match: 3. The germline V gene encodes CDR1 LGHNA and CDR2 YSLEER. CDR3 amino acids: CASSQGDRGGEKLFF. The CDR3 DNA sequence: TGCGCCAGCAGCCAAGGGGACAGGGGGGGAGAAAAACTGTTTTTT.

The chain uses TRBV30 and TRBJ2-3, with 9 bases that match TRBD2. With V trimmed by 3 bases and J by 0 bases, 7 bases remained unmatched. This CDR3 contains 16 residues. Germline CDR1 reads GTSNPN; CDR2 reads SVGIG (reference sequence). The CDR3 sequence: CAWRAWLAGSTDTQYF. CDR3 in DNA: TGTGCCTGGAGGGCATGGCTAGCGGGGAGCACAGATACGCAGTATTTT. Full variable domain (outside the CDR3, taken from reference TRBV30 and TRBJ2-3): SQTIHQWPATLVQPVGSPLSLECTVEGTSNPNLYWYRQAAGRGLQLLFYSVGIGQISSEVPQNLSASRPQDRQFILSSKKLLLSDSGFYLCAWRAWLAGSTDTQYFGPGTRLTVL.

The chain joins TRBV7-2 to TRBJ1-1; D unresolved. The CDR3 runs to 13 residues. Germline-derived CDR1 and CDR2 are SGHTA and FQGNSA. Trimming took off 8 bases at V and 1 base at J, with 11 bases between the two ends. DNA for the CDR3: TGTGCCAGCGCCGGGAGCTGGAACACTGAAGCTTTCTTT. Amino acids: CASAGSWNTEAFF. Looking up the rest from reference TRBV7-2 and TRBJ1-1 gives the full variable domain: GAGVSQSPSNKVTEKGKDVELRCDPISGHTALYWYRQSLGQGLEFLIYFQGNSAPDKSGLPSDRFSAERTGGSVSTLTIQRTQQEDSAVYLCASAGSWNTEAFFGQGTRLTVV.

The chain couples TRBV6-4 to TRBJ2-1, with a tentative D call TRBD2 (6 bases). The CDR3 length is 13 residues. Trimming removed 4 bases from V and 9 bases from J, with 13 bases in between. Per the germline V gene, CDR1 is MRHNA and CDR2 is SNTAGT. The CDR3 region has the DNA TGTGCCAGCAGTGCCACTAGCACCGGTGAGCAGTTCTTC. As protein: CASSATSTGEQFF.

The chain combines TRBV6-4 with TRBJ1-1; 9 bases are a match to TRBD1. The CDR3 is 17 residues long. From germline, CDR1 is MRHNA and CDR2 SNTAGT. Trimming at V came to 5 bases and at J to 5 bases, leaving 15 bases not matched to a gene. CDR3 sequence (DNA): TGTGCCAGCAGTATCCTACCGGGACAGGGTAAAGGGACTGAAGCTTTCTTT. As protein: CASSILPGQGKGTEAFF.

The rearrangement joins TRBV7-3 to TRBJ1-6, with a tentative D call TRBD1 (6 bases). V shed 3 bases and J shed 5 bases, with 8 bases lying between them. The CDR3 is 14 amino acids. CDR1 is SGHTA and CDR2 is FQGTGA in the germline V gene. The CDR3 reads CASSLTGNNSPLHF. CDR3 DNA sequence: TGTGCCAGCAGCTTGACAGGCAATAATTCACCCCTCCACTTT. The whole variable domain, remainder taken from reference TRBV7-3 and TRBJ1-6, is GAGVSQTPSNKVTEKGKYVELRCDPISGHTALYWYRQSLGQGPEFLIYFQGTGAADDSGLPNDRFFAVRPEGSVSTLKIQRTERGDSAVYLCASSLTGNNSPLHFGNGTRLTVT.

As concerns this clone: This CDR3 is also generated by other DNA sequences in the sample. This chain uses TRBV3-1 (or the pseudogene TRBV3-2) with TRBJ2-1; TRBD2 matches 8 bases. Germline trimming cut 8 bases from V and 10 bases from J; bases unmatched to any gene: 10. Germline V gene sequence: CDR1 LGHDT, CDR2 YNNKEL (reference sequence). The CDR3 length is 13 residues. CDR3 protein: CASRGLAGIEQFF. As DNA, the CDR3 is TGTGCCAGCCGTGGACTAGCAGGGATAGAGCAGTTCTTC.

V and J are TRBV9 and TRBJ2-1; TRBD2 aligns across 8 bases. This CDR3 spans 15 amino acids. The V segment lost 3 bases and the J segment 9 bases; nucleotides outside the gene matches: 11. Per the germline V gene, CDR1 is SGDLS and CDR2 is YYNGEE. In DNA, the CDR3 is TGTGCCAGCAGCGCTACGCCGGGACTAGAGGGTGAGCAGTTCTTC. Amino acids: CASSATPGLEGEQFF.

The CDR3 coding sequence is TGTGCCAGTAGTCCCACAAGGGGTCACCCTAGCACAGATACGCAGTATTTT. Translation gives CASSPTRGHPSTDTQYF. This chain joins TRBV19 and TRBJ2-3, with TRBD1 as a possible D gene (5 bases). Per the germline V gene, CDR1 is LNHDA and CDR2 is SQIVND (reference sequence). V was trimmed by 5 bases and J by 0 bases, leaving 18 bases between them. The CDR3 has 17 residues.

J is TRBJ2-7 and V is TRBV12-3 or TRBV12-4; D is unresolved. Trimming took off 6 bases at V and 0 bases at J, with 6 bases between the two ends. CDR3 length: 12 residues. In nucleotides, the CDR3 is TGTGCCAGCAGGGGCAACTCCTACGAGCAGTACTTC. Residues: CASRGNSYEQYF.

The CDR3 coding sequence is TGCGCCAGCAGCTTCGGGTTTACCGGAAACACCATATATTTT. Protein: CASSFGFTGNTIYF. The chain links TRBV5-1 to TRBJ1-3, with no clear D. Trimming pared 2 bases from V and 4 bases from J, leaving 10 bases between. The germline CDR1 and CDR2 sequences are SGHRS and YFSETQ. The CDR3 covers 14 residues.

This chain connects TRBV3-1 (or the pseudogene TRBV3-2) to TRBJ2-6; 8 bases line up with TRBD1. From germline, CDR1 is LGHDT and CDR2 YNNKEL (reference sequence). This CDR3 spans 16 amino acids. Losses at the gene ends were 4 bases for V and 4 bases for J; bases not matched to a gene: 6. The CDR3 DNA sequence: TGTGCCAGCAGCCCAAGACAGGGGTACGGGGCCAACGTCCTGACTTTC. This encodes CASSPRQGYGANVLTF.

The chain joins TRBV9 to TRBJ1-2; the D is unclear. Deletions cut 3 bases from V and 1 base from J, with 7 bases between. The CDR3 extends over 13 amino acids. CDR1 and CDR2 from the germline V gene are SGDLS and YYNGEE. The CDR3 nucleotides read TGTGCCAGCAGCGAGTACAGTAACTATGGCTACACCTTC. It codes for CASSEYSNYGYTF.

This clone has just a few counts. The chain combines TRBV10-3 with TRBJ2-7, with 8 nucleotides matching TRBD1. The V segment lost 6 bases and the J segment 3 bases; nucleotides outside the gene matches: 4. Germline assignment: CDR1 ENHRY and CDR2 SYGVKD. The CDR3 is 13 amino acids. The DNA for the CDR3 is TGTGCCATCAGGGACAGGGAAGTCTACGAGCAGTACTTC. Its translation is CAIRDREVYEQYF.

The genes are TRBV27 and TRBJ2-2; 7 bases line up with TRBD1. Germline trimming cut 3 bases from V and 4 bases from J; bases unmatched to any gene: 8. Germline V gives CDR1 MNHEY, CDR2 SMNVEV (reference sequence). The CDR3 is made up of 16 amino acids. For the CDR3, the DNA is TGTGCCAGCAGTTTCAGTCGGGACAGATCCACCGGGGAGCTGTTTTTT. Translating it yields CASSFSRDRSTGELFF.

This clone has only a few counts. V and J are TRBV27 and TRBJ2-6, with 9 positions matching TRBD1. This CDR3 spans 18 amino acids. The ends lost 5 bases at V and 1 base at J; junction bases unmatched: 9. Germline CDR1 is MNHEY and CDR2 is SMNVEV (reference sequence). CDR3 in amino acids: CASSQRTGVPSGANVLTF. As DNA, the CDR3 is TGTGCCAGCAGTCAGAGGACAGGGGTTCCTTCTGGGGCCAACGTCCTGACTTTC.

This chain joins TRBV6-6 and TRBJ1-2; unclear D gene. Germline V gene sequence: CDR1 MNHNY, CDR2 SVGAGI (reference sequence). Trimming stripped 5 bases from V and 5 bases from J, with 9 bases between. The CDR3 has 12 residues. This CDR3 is CASSPGEYGYTF. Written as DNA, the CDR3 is TGTGCCAGCAGTCCCGGGGAGTATGGCTACACCTTC.

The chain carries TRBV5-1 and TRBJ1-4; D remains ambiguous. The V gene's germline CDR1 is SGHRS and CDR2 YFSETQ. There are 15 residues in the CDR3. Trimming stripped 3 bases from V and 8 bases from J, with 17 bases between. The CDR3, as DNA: TGCGCCAGCAGCTCCCCGGACTCCAAGGGAGAAAAACTGTTTTTT. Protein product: CASSSPDSKGEKLFF.

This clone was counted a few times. DNA for the CDR3: TGCGCCAGCAGCCCTCAGACTAATGAAAAACTGTTTTTT. Encoded protein: CASSPQTNEKLFF. V usage is TRBV5-1 and J usage is TRBJ1-4; D unresolved. This CDR3 contains 13 residues. Germline V gene data show CDR1 as SGHRS and CDR2 as YFSETQ. Trimming pared 4 bases from V and 2 bases from J, leaving 6 bases between.

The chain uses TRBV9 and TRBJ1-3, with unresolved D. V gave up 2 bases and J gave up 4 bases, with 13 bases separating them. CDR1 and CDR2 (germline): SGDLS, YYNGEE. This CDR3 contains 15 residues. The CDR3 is CASSVEGTIGNTIYF. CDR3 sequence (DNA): TGTGCCAGCAGCGTTGAGGGAACTATCGGAAACACCATATATTTT.

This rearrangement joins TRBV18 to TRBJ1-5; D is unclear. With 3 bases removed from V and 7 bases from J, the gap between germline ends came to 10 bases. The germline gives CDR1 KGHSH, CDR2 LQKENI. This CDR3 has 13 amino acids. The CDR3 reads CASSPAASQPQHF. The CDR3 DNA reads TGTGCCAGCTCACCTGCGGCCTCGCAGCCCCAGCATTTT.

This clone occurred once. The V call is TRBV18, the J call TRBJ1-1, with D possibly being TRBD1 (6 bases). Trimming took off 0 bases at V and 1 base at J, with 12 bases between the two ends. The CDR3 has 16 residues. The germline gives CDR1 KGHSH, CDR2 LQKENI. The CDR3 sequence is CASSPPSRGKNTEAFF. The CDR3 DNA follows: TGTGCCAGCTCACCACCGTCGAGGGGGAAGAACACTGAAGCTTTCTTT.

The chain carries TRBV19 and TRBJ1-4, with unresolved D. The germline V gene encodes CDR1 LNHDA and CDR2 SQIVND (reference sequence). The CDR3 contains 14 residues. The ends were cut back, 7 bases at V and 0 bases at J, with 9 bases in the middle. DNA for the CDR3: TGTGCCAGTAATCGGGGTACAACTAATGAAAAACTGTTTTTT. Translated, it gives CASNRGTTNEKLFF.

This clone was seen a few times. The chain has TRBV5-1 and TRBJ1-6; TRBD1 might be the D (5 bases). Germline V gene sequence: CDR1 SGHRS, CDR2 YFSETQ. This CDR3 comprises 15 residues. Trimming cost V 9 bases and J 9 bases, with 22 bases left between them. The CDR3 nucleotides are TGCGCCACCAGGGAAGGGAGTAAGTCGACTTCACCCCTCCACTTT. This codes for CATREGSKSTSPLHF. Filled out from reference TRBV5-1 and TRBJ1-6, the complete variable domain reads KAGVTQTPRYLIKTRGQQVTLSCSPISGHRSVSWYQQTPGQGLQFLFEYFSETQRNKGNFPGRFSGRQFSNSRSEMNVSTLELGDSALYLCATREGSKSTSPLHFGNGTRLTVT.

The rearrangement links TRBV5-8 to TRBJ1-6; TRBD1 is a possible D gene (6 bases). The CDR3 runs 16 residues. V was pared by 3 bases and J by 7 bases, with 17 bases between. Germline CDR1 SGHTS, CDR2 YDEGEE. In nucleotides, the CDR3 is TGTGCCAGCAGCTCTAACCCCGGGGGGCGCAATTCACCCCTCCACTTT. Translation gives CASSSNPGGRNSPLHF.